This section outlines one T cell receptor beta chain sequence together with its context. Its cognate antigen is unknown. The junction and the germline gene differ at one end; a read error may be behind it. The data stem from a study of cytomegalovirus exposure and HLA in healthy donors. Study results and limitations: Under in vitro conditions, three CMV-associated chains were confirmed as specific for CMV antigens.

The CDR3 contains 12 residues. Germline CDR1 and CDR2: MDHEN and SYDVKM. Primers for the PCR totalled 60 Vbeta and 13 Jbeta. Sequenced by immunoSEQ multiplex PCR; TCRdb stores in-frame clones only, minus some. The sample includes some 200,000 clones, around 70% of them seen just once. The origin of this receptor is a middle-aged man in good health and CMV-seropositive. The source material was PBMCs. V is TRBV28 and J is TRBJ2-7, with D perhaps TRBD2 (5 bases). CDR3 amino acids: CASRLAGYGQYF. The CDR3 bases are TGTGCCAGCAGGCTAGCTGGGTACGGGCAGTACTTC.